The next 15 T cell receptor beta chains were all read from a single sample in a study of PD-1 blockade in classical Hodgkin lymphoma. Using immunoSEQ multiplex PCR, the repertoire was profiled, and TCRdb retains in-frame clones only, with some absent. The sample records 50,000 or so clones, roughly 86% being singletons. Specified time point: cycle 4 day 1 (C4D1), after 5 to 7 weeks of nivolumab. Each of the patients experienced relapse following autologous stem cell transplantation, and their brentuximab vedotin exposure differed. The sample in question was peripheral blood mononuclear cells (PBMCs), obtained before the fourth cycle of nivolumab. Receptor source: a human donor with classical Hodgkin lymphoma.

This chain uses TRBV6-5 with TRBJ2-3; D may be TRBD1 or TRBD2 (5 bases each). The V gene lost 2 bases and the J gene lost 0 bases, with 12 bases spanning the gap. The CDR3 length is 16 residues. Per the germline V gene, CDR1 is MNHEY and CDR2 is SVGAGI. CDR3 DNA: TGTGCCAGCAGTTACCGCCGGGGCACTAGCACAGATACGCAGTATTTT. It is translated as CASSYRRGTSTDTQYF.

The chain couples TRBV6-6 to TRBJ2-3, with 8 positions matching TRBD2. V gave up 5 bases and J gave up 3 bases; unmatched junction bases: 4. This CDR3 has 14 amino acids. The germline V gene encodes CDR1 MNHNY and CDR2 SVGAGI (reference sequence). CDR3 sequence reads: CASSSGSKTDTQYF. The CDR3 DNA follows: TGTGCCAGCAGTAGCGGGAGTAAAACAGATACGCAGTATTTT.

This clone was detected once. The chain is built from TRBV13 and TRBJ2-7; TRBD1 matches 9 bases. The germline gives CDR1 PRHDT, CDR2 FYEKMQ (reference sequence). The junction had 3 bases not matched to a gene; V was cut back by 2 bases and J by 1 base. This CDR3 has 15 amino acids. This CDR3 is CASSLKGQGSYEQYF. The DNA of the CDR3 is TGTGCCAGCAGCTTAAAGGGACAGGGTTCCTACGAGCAGTACTTC.

The rearrangement joins TRBV28 to TRBJ2-2, with 9 bases that match TRBD1. Looked up from germline, CDR1 is MDHEN and CDR2 is SYDVKM. The CDR3 has 16 residues. Germline trimming cut 3 bases from V and 0 bases from J; bases unmatched to any gene: 2. The CDR3 reads CASSLGTGTNTGELFF. The CDR3 coding sequence is TGTGCCAGCAGTTTGGGGACAGGGACGAACACCGGGGAGCTGTTTTTT.

This chain uses TRBV6-1 with TRBJ1-6; D gene uncertain. Per the germline V gene, CDR1 is MNHNS and CDR2 is SASEGT. This CDR3 has 14 residues. The V gene lost 3 bases and the J gene lost 9 bases, with 12 bases spanning the gap. CDR3 nucleotides: TGTGCCAGCAGTGACCGGATTGCGGGTTCACCCCTCCACTTT. This codes for CASSDRIAGSPLHF.

V gene TRBV5-4 combines with J gene TRBJ2-2; 9 nucleotides match TRBD2. The germline gives CDR1 SGHNT, CDR2 YYREEE (reference sequence). Trimming removed 4 bases from V and 0 bases from J; junction bases left unmatched: 4. This CDR3 comprises 16 residues. CDR3 in DNA: TGTGCCAGCAGCCAAGTAGCGGGGGCGAACACCGGGGAGCTGTTTTTT. This codes for CASSQVAGANTGELFF.

The J gene is TRBJ2-7, the V gene TRBV2; 9 bases agree with TRBD1. The CDR3 extends over 13 amino acids. In germline, CDR1 is SNHLY, CDR2 FYNNEI. Trimming took 8 bases from V and 8 from J; bases not matched to a gene: 10. CDR3 DNA sequence: TGTGCCAGCGGCAGGACAGGGACAGGGAAGCAGTACTTC. This translates into CASGRTGTGKQYF.

The V and J genes are TRBV27 and TRBJ2-3; D perhaps matches TRBD1 (7 bases). This CDR3 spans 17 amino acids. Germline V gene lookup returns CDR1 MNHEY and CDR2 SMNVEV (reference sequence). V lost 4 bases and J lost 5, with 22 bases in between. CDR3 residues: CASSSTVSGGKGDTQYF. DNA for the CDR3: TGTGCCAGCAGTTCCACCGTTTCAGGGGGGAAGGGAGATACGCAGTATTTT.

The chain carries TRBV6-5 and TRBJ2-1; 10 nucleotides align to TRBD2. The CDR3 loop spans 15 amino acids. V was clipped by 6 bases and J by 4 bases; unmatched bases: 6. Germline loops: CDR1 MNHEY, CDR2 SVGAGI. DNA for the CDR3: TGTGCCAGCAGGGTTTCTAGCGGGGGTTACAATGAGCAGTTCTTC. It translates to CASRVSSGGYNEQFF.

This chain uses TRBV27 with TRBJ1-5; no clear D gene. Deletions cut 9 bases from V and 6 bases from J, with 6 bases between. This CDR3 has 10 residues. The germline V gene encodes CDR1 MNHEY and CDR2 SMNVEV (reference sequence). In nucleotides, the CDR3 is TGTGCCAGTGGTTTTCAGCCCCAGCATTTT. Amino acid sequence: CASGFQPQHF.

V gene TRBV27 combines with J gene TRBJ1-2, with D perhaps matching TRBD1 (6 bases). The CDR3 is 19 amino acids. Trimming removed 3 bases from V and 2 bases from J, with 25 bases in between. Germline V gene sequence: CDR1 MNHEY, CDR2 SMNVEV (reference sequence). Written as DNA, the CDR3 is TGTGCCAGCAGTTTCAGTGTATCGGGGGGCTTAGTGGGAAACTATGGCTACACCTTC. It specifies CASSFSVSGGLVGNYGYTF.

This clone showed up just a few times. Other DNA sequences of this sample code for an identical CDR3. V gene TRBV27 combines with J gene TRBJ1-1, with D possibly being TRBD1 (6 bases). V gave up 5 bases and J gave up 0 bases, with 7 bases separating them. From germline, CDR1 is MNHEY and CDR2 SMNVEV (reference sequence). The CDR3 is made up of 13 amino acids. CDR3 amino acids: CASSQGLNTEAFF. The CDR3 DNA reads as TGTGCCAGCAGTCAGGGGCTGAACACTGAAGCTTTCTTT.

The chain uses TRBV5-1 and TRBJ2-1, with D uncertain. Trimming cost V 0 bases and J 5 bases, with 12 bases left between them. CDR3 size: 15 residues. Germline lookup yields CDR1 SGHRS and CDR2 YFSETQ. DNA for the CDR3: TGCGCCAGCAGCTTGGGTGGACCCACCCACAATGAGCAGTTCTTC. It yields the protein CASSLGGPTHNEQFF. The variable domain in full, completed from reference TRBV5-1 and TRBJ2-1, reads KAGVTQTPRYLIKTRGQQVTLSCSPISGHRSVSWYQQTPGQGLQFLFEYFSETQRNKGNFPGRFSGRQFSNSRSEMNVSTLELGDSALYLCASSLGGPTHNEQFFGPGTRLTVL.

The chain links TRBV19 to TRBJ2-1, with D hard to call. V was pared by 5 bases and J by 7 bases, with 15 bases between. The CDR3 loop spans 14 amino acids. Germline lookup yields CDR1 LNHDA and CDR2 SQIVND (reference sequence). Here the CDR3 DNA reads TGTGCCAGTAGTGAAATGGGCGTATTGAATGAGCAGTTCTTC. Its translation: CASSEMGVLNEQFF.

The chain employs TRBV19 and TRBJ1-3; weak D call: TRBD1 (5 bases). Trimming removed 5 bases at V and 0 bases at J, with 14 bases between. CDR3 length: 16 amino acids. Germline assignment: CDR1 LNHDA and CDR2 SQIVND (reference sequence). The chain's CDR3 is CASSHRGMSSGNTIYF. CDR3 sequence (DNA): TGTGCCAGTAGTCATAGGGGCATGTCCTCTGGAAACACCATATATTTT.